One T cell receptor (beta chain) is described in this entry. This entry comes from a study of blood T cell repertoires in COVID-19. The table came from immunoSEQ multiplex PCR; TCRdb's copy has only in-frame clones and leaves some out. Here the sample spans 80,000 or so clones, roughly 80% being singletons. CDR3 length: 16 amino acids. Trimming shortened V by 0 bases and J by 2 bases, and 14 bases separated the two germline ends. V usage is TRBV23-1 and J usage is TRBJ2-7; the D gene is possibly TRBD2 (7 bases). TRBV23-1 is marked as an open reading frame, function uncertain. The sample consisted of peripheral blood. The source is a human donor in a cohort sampled during active COVID-19. The CDR3 spells CASSQSGAGAAYEQYF. CDR3 bases: TGCGCCAGCAGTCAATCGGGGGCGGGGGCCGCCTACGAGCAGTACTTC.